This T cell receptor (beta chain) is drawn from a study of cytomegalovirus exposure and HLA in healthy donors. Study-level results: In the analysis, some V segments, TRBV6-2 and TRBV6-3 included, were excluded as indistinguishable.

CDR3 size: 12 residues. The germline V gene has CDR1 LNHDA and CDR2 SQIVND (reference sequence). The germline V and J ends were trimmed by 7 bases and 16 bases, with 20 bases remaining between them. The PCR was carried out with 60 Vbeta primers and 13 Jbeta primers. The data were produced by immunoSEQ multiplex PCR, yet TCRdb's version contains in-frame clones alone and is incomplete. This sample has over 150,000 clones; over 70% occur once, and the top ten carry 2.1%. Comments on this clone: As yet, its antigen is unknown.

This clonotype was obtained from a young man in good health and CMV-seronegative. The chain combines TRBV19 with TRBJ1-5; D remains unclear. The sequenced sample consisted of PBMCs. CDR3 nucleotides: TGTGCCAGTAACAATCCTCCGGGAACCGTCCATTTT. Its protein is CASNNPPGTVHF. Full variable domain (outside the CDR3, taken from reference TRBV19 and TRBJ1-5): DGGITQSPKYLFRKEGQNVTLSCEQNLNHDAMYWYRQDPGQGLRLIYYSQIVNDFQKGDIAEGYSVSREKKESFPLTVTSAQKNPTAFYLCASNNPPGTVHFGDGTRLSIL.